This TCR beta chain appears in the sequencing data of a study of T cell changes during pregnancy in multiple sclerosis. There are 14 residues in the CDR3. The V gene lost 0 bases and the J gene lost 6 bases, with 7 bases spanning the gap. Germline-derived CDR1 and CDR2 are SGHRS and YFSETQ. Produced via immunoSEQ multiplex PCR; TCRdb's table is partial and in-frame only. The sample lists roughly 48,000 clones; approximately 95% were seen once. The sequence was obtained from a female donor with multiple sclerosis, enrolled in a pregnancy study. The sequenced sample was CD4+ T cells from peripheral blood mononuclear cells, obtained in the first trimester of pregnancy. The V call is TRBV5-1, the J call TRBJ1-6; D is uncertain. The CDR3 here is CASSLVVGNSPLHF. Here the CDR3 DNA reads TGCGCCAGCAGCTTGGTAGTCGGTAATTCACCCCTCCACTTT.